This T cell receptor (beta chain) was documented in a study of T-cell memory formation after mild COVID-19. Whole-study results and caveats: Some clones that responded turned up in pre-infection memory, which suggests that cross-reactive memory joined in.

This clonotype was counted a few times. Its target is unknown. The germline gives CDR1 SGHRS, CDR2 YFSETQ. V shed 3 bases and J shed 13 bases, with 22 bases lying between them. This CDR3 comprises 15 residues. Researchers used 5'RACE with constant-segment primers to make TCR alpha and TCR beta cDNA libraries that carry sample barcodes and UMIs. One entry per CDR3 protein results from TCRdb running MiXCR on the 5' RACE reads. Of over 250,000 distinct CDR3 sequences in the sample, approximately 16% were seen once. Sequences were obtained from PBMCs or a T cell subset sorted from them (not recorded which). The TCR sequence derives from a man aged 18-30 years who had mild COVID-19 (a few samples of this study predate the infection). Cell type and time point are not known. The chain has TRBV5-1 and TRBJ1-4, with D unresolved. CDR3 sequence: CASSSGRDPRSRLFF. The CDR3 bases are TGCGCCAGCAGCTCCGGACGAGACCCTAGATCTAGACTGTTTTTT.